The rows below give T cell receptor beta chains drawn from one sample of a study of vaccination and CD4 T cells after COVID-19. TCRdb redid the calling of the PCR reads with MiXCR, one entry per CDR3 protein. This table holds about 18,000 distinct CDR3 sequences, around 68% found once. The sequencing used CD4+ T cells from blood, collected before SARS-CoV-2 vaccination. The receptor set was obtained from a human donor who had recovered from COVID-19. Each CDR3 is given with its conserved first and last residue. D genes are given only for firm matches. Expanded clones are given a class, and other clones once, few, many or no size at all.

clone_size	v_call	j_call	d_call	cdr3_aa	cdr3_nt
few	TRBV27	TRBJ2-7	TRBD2	CASMIGLAGPYEQYF	TGTGCCAGCATGATAGGACTAGCGGGACCCTACGAGCAGTACTTC
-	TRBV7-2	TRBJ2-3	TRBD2	CASSLTSGYTDTQYF	TGTGCCAGCAGCCTCACTAGCGGATACACAGATACGCAGTATTTT
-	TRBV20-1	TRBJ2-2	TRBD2	CSARDLSGKNTGELFF	TGCAGTGCTAGAGACCTTAGCGGGAAGAACACCGGGGAGCTGTTTTTT
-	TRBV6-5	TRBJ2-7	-	CASSYTGHSTLALYEQYF	TGTGCCAGCAGTTACACCGGACATAGCACCCTTGCCTTGTACGAGCAGTACTTC
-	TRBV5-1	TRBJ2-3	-	CASSSTPGRRTTDTQYF	TGCGCCAGCAGCTCTACACCGGGACGGCGTACCACAGATACGCAGTATTTT
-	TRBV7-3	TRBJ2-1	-	CDGNEQFF	TGTGACGGCAATGAGCAGTTCTTC
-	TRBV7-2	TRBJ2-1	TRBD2	CASSTARTSGSLDEQFF	TGTGCCAGCAGCACCGCCCGGACTAGCGGGAGTCTGGATGAGCAGTTCTTC
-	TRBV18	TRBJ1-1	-	CASSPPNARSNTEAFF	TGTGCCAGCTCACCACCGAACGCCAGGTCGAACACTGAAGCTTTCTTT
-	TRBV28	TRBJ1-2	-	CASSPSQEGSYGYTF	TGTGCCAGCAGTCCGTCACAGGAAGGAAGCTATGGCTACACCTTC
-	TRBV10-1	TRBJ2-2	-	CASSESGAGELFF	TGCGCCAGCAGTGAGTCGGGCGCCGGGGAGCTGTTTTTT
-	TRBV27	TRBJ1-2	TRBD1	CASSPWDRGRRGYTF	TGTGCCAGCAGTCCCTGGGACAGGGGGCGAAGAGGCTACACCTTC
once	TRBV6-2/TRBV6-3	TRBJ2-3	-	CASSFVLSTDTQYF	TGTGCCAGCAGTTTTGTATTGAGCACAGATACGCAGTATTTT
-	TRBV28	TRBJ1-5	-	CASSSQGHQPQHF	TGTGCCAGCAGTTCTCAGGGGCATCAGCCCCAGCATTTT
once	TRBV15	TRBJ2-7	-	CATSRGGETGLQYF	TGTGCCACCAGCAGAGGGGGGGAGACGGGGCTTCAGTACTTC
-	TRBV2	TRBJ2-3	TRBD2	CASTEWTRSDTQYF	TGTGCCAGCACGGAATGGACTAGATCGGATACGCAGTATTTT
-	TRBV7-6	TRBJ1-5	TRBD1	CASSGSTGRNQPQHF	TGTGCCAGCAGCGGTTCGACAGGGCGCAATCAGCCCCAGCATTTT
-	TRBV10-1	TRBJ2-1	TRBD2	CASSRLAGGPRYNEQFF	TGCGCCAGCAGCCGACTAGCGGGAGGGCCTCGGTACAATGAGCAGTTCTTC
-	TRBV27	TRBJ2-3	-	CASSSAGLPADTQYF	TGTGCCAGCAGTTCGGCTGGCCTCCCGGCAGATACGCAGTATTTT
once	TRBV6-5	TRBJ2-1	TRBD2	CASSYLAGSYNEQFF	TGTGCCAGCAGTTACTTAGCGGGGTCCTACAATGAGCAGTTCTTC
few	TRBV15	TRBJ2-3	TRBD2	CATNPGLATDTQYF	TGTGCCACCAACCCGGGACTAGCGACAGATACGCAGTATTTT
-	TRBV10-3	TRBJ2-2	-	CAMRRAGGELFF	TGTGCCATGCGCCGCGCGGGCGGGGAGCTGTTTTTT
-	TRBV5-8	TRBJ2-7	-	CASRTGGWKEQYF	TGTGCCAGCCGTACGGGCGGGTGGAAAGAGCAGTACTTC
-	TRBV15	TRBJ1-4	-	CATSRDSGDGGEKLFF	TGTGCCACCAGCAGAGATTCAGGGGACGGGGGAGAAAAACTGTTTTTT
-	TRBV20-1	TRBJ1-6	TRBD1	CSARDYRGGNSPLHF	TGCAGTGCTAGAGACTACAGGGGAGGTAATTCACCCCTCCACTTT
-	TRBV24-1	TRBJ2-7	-	CATSDLVYRRYEQYF	TGTGCCACCAGTGATCTGGTCTACAGACGCTACGAGCAGTACTTC
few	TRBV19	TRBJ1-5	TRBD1	CASRRQGGESNQPQHF	TGTGCCAGTAGGAGACAGGGAGGGGAAAGCAATCAGCCCCAGCATTTT
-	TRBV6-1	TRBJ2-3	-	CASRRKAGSTDTQYF	TGTGCCAGCAGGAGGAAGGCTGGTAGCACAGATACGCAGTATTTT
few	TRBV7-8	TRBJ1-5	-	CASSWEGRSNQPQHF	TGTGCCAGCAGCTGGGAGGGTCGTAGCAATCAGCCCCAGCATTTT
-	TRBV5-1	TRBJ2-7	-	CASRRGSLAGEQYF	TGCGCCAGCAGACGGGGATCTTTGGCTGGGGAGCAGTACTTC
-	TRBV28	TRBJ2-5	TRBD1	CASSNRGQETQYF	TGTGCCAGCAGCAACAGGGGGCAAGAGACCCAGTACTTC
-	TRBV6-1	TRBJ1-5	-	CASSEVIGGSAGNQPQHF	TGTGCCAGCAGTGAAGTGATTGGAGGGTCGGCGGGGAATCAGCCCCAGCATTTT
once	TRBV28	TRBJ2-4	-	CASSFVFRTKNIQYF	TGTGCCAGCAGTTTCGTGTTTCGTACCAAAAACATTCAGTACTTC
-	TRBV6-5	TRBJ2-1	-	CASSSLWNEQFF	TGTGCCAGCAGTTCCCTTTGGAATGAGCAGTTCTTC
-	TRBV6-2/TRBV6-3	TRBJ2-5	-	CASSSRPGETQYF	TGTGCCAGCAGTTCACGTCCAGGAGAGACCCAGTACTTC
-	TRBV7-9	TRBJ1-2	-	CASSLDFDSQNGYTF	TGTGCCAGCAGCTTAGACTTCGACAGCCAGAATGGCTACACCTTC
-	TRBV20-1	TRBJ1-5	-	CSPGGPGGNQPQHF	TGCAGCCCGGGGGGACCAGGGGGCAATCAGCCCCAGCATTTT
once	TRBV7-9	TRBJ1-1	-	CASSLTQGTEAFF	TGTGCCAGCAGCTTAACACAGGGAACTGAAGCTTTCTTT
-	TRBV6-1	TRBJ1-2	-	CASNQESTVAYGYTF	TGTGCCAGCAACCAAGAGAGTACGGTAGCCTATGGCTACACCTTC
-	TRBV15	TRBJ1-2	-	CATSRLGPNYGYTF	TGTGCCACCAGCAGACTTGGACCTAACTATGGCTACACCTTC
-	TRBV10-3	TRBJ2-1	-	CAISSSTPEQFF	TGTGCCATCAGTTCGTCGACTCCCGAGCAGTTCTTC
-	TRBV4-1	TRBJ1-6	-	CASSRYLSGEGNSPLHF	TGCGCCAGCAGCCGCTATCTCTCGGGGGAGGGTAATTCACCCCTCCACTTT
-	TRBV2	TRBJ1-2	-	CASIRDYGYTF	TGTGCCAGCATCAGGGACTATGGCTACACCTTC
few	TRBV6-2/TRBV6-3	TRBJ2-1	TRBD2	CASSHEIAGSNEQFF	TGTGCCAGCAGCCATGAGATAGCGGGATCCAATGAGCAGTTCTTC
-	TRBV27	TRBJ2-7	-	CASSLTPLSNEQYF	TGTGCCAGCAGTTTAACCCCCTTAAGTAACGAGCAGTACTTC
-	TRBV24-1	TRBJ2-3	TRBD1	CATSDRDRGTGFTDTQYF	TGTGCCACCAGTGACCGAGATAGGGGGACAGGGTTTACAGATACGCAGTATTTT
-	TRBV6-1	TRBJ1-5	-	CASRTSGNQPQHF	TGTGCCAGCAGAACAAGCGGCAATCAGCCCCAGCATTTT
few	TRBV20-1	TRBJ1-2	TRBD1	CSASGETGRNYGYTF	TGCAGTGCTAGCGGCGAGACAGGGCGAAACTATGGCTACACCTTC
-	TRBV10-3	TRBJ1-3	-	CAISDSNSGNTIHF	TGTGCCATCAGTGACAGCAACTCTGGAAACACCATACATTTT